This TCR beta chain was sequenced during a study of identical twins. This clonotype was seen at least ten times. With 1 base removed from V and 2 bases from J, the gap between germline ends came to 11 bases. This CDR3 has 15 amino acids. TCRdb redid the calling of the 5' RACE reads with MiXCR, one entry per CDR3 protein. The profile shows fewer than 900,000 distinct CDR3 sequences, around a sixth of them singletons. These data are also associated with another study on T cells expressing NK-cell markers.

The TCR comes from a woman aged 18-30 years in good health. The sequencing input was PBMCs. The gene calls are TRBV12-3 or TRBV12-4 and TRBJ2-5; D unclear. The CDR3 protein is CASSLGSGPQETQYF. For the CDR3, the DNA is TGTGCCAGCAGTTTAGGGTCCGGGCCTCAAGAGACCCAGTACTTC.